The 32 T cell receptor beta chains below come from one sample, sequenced in a study of T-cell memory formation after mild COVID-19. One entry per CDR3 protein results from TCRdb running MiXCR on the 5' RACE reads. This sample has around 140,000 distinct CDR3 sequences, with around 5.8% found just once. Sequenced sample: PBMCs or a T cell subset sorted from them (not recorded which). The receptors were gathered from an adult woman who had mild COVID-19 (a few samples of this study predate the infection). Cell type and time point are not known.

This clonotype was detected ten times or more. V gene TRBV7-8 combines with J gene TRBJ2-1, with D possibly being TRBD2 (6 bases). The V gene lost 0 bases and the J gene lost 4 bases, with 13 bases spanning the gap. The CDR3 consists of 16 residues. The V gene's germline CDR1 is SGHVS and CDR2 FQNEAQ. CDR3 sequence (DNA): TGTGCCAGCAGCTTAGCACGTAGCGGACTATACAATGAGCAGTTCTTC. Its translation: CASSLARSGLYNEQFF. The whole variable domain, remainder taken from reference TRBV7-8 and TRBJ2-1, is GAGVSQSPRYKVAKRGQDVALRCDPISGHVSLFWYQQALGQGPEFLTYFQNEAQLDKSGLPSDRFFAERPEGSVSTLKIQRTQQEDSAVYLCASSLARSGLYNEQFFGPGTRLTVL.

This clonotype appeared a few times. The V call is TRBV20-1, the J call TRBJ1-6; 8 bases are a match to TRBD1. Germline lookup yields CDR1 DFQATT and CDR2 SNEGSKA (reference sequence). The V gene end was trimmed by 4 bases and the J gene end by 10 bases; junction bases not matched to a gene: 6. This CDR3 is built from 13 residues. The CDR3 sequence: CSANDRGRSPLHF. In DNA form, the CDR3 reads TGCAGTGCTAATGACAGGGGTCGATCACCCCTCCACTTT.

This clonotype was found a few times. The chain has TRBV6-2 or TRBV6-3 and TRBJ1-2, with D perhaps TRBD1 (6 bases). From germline, CDR1 is MNHEY and CDR2 SVGEGT. Trimming pared 4 bases from V and 3 bases from J, leaving 12 bases between. This CDR3 contains 14 residues. CDR3 DNA sequence: TGTGCCAGCAGTTCTACAGGGCTCCACTATGGCTACACCTTC. This encodes CASSSTGLHYGYTF.

This clonotype showed up many times. The chain uses TRBV5-1 and TRBJ2-1; TRBD2 agrees at 7 bases. The CDR3 is 15 amino acids. The V segment lost 6 bases and the J segment 4 bases; nucleotides outside the gene matches: 10. Per germline, CDR1 SGHRS and CDR2 YFSETQ. CDR3 in amino acids: CASKGGEGIYNEQFF. CDR3 coding DNA: TGCGCCAGCAAAGGAGGGGAGGGGATATACAATGAGCAGTTCTTC.

The chain combines TRBV5-1 with TRBJ1-6; D is undetermined. Looked up from germline, CDR1 is SGHRS and CDR2 is YFSETQ. The V end lost 1 base, the J end lost 7 bases, and 9 bases lay between the germline ends. The CDR3 covers 14 residues. CDR3: CASSLLDLNSPLHF. DNA of the CDR3: TGCGCCAGCAGCTTGCTAGATCTGAATTCACCCCTCCACTTT.

This clonotype was picked up a small number of times. The V gene is TRBV7-2, the J gene TRBJ2-7; possibly TRBD2 for D (6 bases). Germline values: CDR1 SGHTA, CDR2 FQGNSA. The V end was cut by 7 bases, the J end by 2 bases, with 21 bases between. This CDR3 spans 16 amino acids. In nucleotides, the CDR3 is TGTGCCAGCAACCCACTCCCGGCGGGATTGGCCTACGAGCAGTACTTC. It is translated as CASNPLPAGLAYEQYF. The full variable domain, rest sourced from reference TRBV7-2 and TRBJ2-7, is GAGVSQSPSNKVTEKGKDVELRCDPISGHTALYWYRQSLGQGLEFLIYFQGNSAPDKSGLPSDRFSAERTGGSVSTLTIQRTQQEDSAVYLCASNPLPAGLAYEQYFGPGTRLTVT.

The rearrangement uses TRBV5-1 and TRBJ2-3, with 11 positions matching TRBD2. With V trimmed by 8 bases and J by 1 base, 12 bases remained unmatched. The CDR3 totals 17 residues. CDR1 is SGHRS, CDR2 YFSETQ, per germline. CDR3 in DNA: TGCGCCAGTAAGACTAGCGGGGCGAGGTGGGGCACAGATACGCAGTATTTT. It is translated as CASKTSGARWGTDTQYF.

There are a few counts of this clonotype. This sequence joins TRBV19 and TRBJ2-2, with 7 bases lining up with TRBD1. Germline trimming cut 8 bases from V and 4 bases from J; bases unmatched to any gene: 7. The CDR3 spans 14 residues. Germline CDR1 and CDR2: LNHDA and SQIVND (reference sequence). CDR3 nucleotides: TGTGCCAGTCAGGGGGTTGGGGCCACCGGGGAGCTGTTTTTT. Protein sequence: CASQGVGATGELFF.

This chain uses TRBV7-9 with TRBJ1-1; TRBD1 agrees at 10 bases. The CDR3 is 16 amino acids. CDR1 is SEHNR, CDR2 FQNEAQ, per germline (reference sequence). V was clipped by 2 bases and J by 2 bases; unmatched bases: 5. CDR3: CASSLTGTGVNTEAFF. CDR3 DNA: TGTGCCAGCAGCTTAACCGGGACAGGGGTAAACACTGAAGCTTTCTTT.

The CDR3 is CASSVERTRTDTQYF. CDR3 DNA sequence: TGTGCCAGCAGCGTAGAGAGGACCCGCACAGATACGCAGTATTTT. The V call is TRBV9, the J call TRBJ2-3; D is unclear. V lost 0 bases to trimming and J lost 1 base, with 9 bases between them. Germline-derived CDR1 and CDR2 are SGDLS and YYNGEE. This CDR3 has 15 residues.

This clonotype was picked up a small number of times. The chain links TRBV18 to TRBJ2-1; tentative D call: TRBD2 (6 bases). Germline values: CDR1 KGHSH, CDR2 LQKENI. The V and J ends lost 2 bases and 0 bases respectively, with 14 bases between them. This CDR3 region has 17 residues. The CDR3 coding sequence is TGTGCCAGCTCACCAGCCTTAGCGGCAAACTCCTACAATGAGCAGTTCTTC. Its translation is CASSPALAANSYNEQFF.

This clonotype was counted at least ten times. This chain joins TRBV24-1 and TRBJ2-7, with 7 nucleotides matching TRBD1. Trimming removed 2 bases from V and 4 bases from J; junction bases left unmatched: 7. Germline lookup yields CDR1 KGHDR and CDR2 SFDVKD. The CDR3 spans 15 residues. CDR3 sequence reads: CATSDSGTARYEQYF. CDR3 nucleotide sequence: TGTGCCACCAGTGATTCCGGGACAGCACGGTACGAGCAGTACTTC.

This clonotype occurred a few times. This chain uses TRBV12-5 with TRBJ2-3, with 9 positions matching TRBD2. Losses at the gene ends were 6 bases for V and 5 bases for J; bases not matched to a gene: 12. The length of the CDR3 is 16 residues. Looked up from germline, CDR1 is LGHNT and CDR2 is FRNRAP. CDR3 amino acids: CASGDSRREGGDTQYF. The CDR3 DNA follows: TGTGCTAGTGGGGACTCTAGGCGGGAGGGCGGAGATACGCAGTATTTT.

The chain carries TRBV19 and TRBJ1-2; TRBD1 is a possible D gene (5 bases). CDR3 length equals 13 residues. CDR1 and CDR2 (germline): LNHDA, SQIVND (reference sequence). V lost 6 bases and J 1 base, leaving 9 bases between the germline ends. This CDR3 is CASRRGLNYGYTF. CDR3 in DNA: TGTGCCAGTAGGAGGGGACTTAACTATGGCTACACCTTC.

This chain links TRBV7-9 with TRBJ2-5; the match to TRBD1 covers 10 bases. This CDR3 region has 16 residues. V was clipped by 4 bases and J by 0 bases; unmatched bases: 5. Germline V gene lookup returns CDR1 SEHNR and CDR2 FQNEAQ (reference sequence). CDR3 coding DNA: TGTGCCAGCAGCTCCGGGACAGGGGTTCACCAAGAGACCCAGTACTTC. It encodes CASSSGTGVHQETQYF.

This clonotype has only a few counts. CDR3 loop: CATSDLGRGANTGELFF. The CDR3 DNA sequence: TGTGCCACCAGTGATTTGGGGCGGGGAGCGAACACCGGGGAGCTGTTTTTT. The chain employs TRBV24-1 and TRBJ2-2; TRBD2 might be the D (6 bases). Germline V gives CDR1 KGHDR, CDR2 SFDVKD. The CDR3 is 17 amino acids. Trimming cost V 0 bases and J 0 bases, with 10 bases left between them.

This clonotype was seen more than once but under ten times. V gene TRBV2 combines with J gene TRBJ2-1; TRBD1 or TRBD2 may be the D gene (5 bases each). Germline V gene lookup returns CDR1 SNHLY and CDR2 FYNNEI. The CDR3 is made up of 12 amino acids. Trimming cost V 2 bases and J 14 bases, with 13 bases left between them. CDR3 nucleotide sequence: TGTGCCAGCAGTGAAAGGGGCAGCGGAAAGTTCTTC. It codes for CASSERGSGKFF.

The genes are TRBV12-3 or TRBV12-4 and TRBJ2-1; 8 bases map to TRBD2. The CDR3 contains 16 residues. V lost 5 bases to trimming and J lost 5 bases; unmatched junction nucleotides: 11. The CDR3 loop reads CASSPHSGAGHNEQFF. CDR3 nucleotides: TGTGCCAGCAGTCCTCATAGCGGGGCGGGTCACAATGAGCAGTTCTTC.

There are many counts of this clonotype. The chain links TRBV11-2 to TRBJ2-3, with D uncertain. CDR1 is SGHAT and CDR2 is FQNNGV in the germline V gene. The V end was cut by 1 base, the J end by 5 bases, with 19 bases between. The CDR3 runs 17 residues. In DNA, the CDR3 is TGTGCCAGCAGCTTAGTTGGGATGGGTTCGCACCGAGATACGCAGTATTTT. This translates into CASSLVGMGSHRDTQYF.

V gene TRBV18 combines with J gene TRBJ2-3; 13 bases are shared with TRBD2. The J segment lost 3 bases and the V segment lost 5 bases, leaving 2 bases of the junction unmatched. The V gene's germline CDR1 is KGHSH and CDR2 LQKENI. The CDR3 covers 15 residues. The CDR3, as DNA: TGTGCCAGCTCAACGGGACTAGCGGGAACAGATACGCAGTATTTT. Translating gives CASSTGLAGTDTQYF.

The J gene is TRBJ2-1, the V gene TRBV9; D is unclear. V lost 0 bases and J 2 bases, leaving 9 bases between the germline ends. The CDR3 contains 15 residues. Germline CDR1 is SGDLS and CDR2 is YYNGEE. The CDR3 protein is CASSVDTGAYNEQFF. The CDR3 nucleotides read TGTGCCAGCAGCGTAGATACGGGCGCCTACAATGAGCAGTTCTTC.

This chain links TRBV12-3 or TRBV12-4 with TRBJ1-2; 7 positions match TRBD1. This CDR3 has 16 residues. V lost 0 bases and J lost 3; bases outside the gene matches: 7. CDR3 DNA sequence: TGTGCCAGCAGTTTAGCCGCCTACAGGGGCTACTATGGCTACACCTTC. Translated: CASSLAAYRGYYGYTF.

This clonotype came up many times. This sequence joins TRBV5-1 and TRBJ2-2; possibly TRBD2 for D (5 bases). V was trimmed by 4 bases and J by 0 bases, leaving 10 bases between them. The CDR3 length is 15 residues. CDR1 is SGHRS, CDR2 YFSETQ, per germline. The CDR3 DNA sequence: TGCGCCAGCAGCGTTGACGGGACGAACACCGGGGAGCTGTTTTTT. Translation: CASSVDGTNTGELFF.

V and J are TRBV5-6 and TRBJ1-6, with TRBD1 matching over 7 bases. This CDR3 region has 15 residues. The V and J ends lost 2 bases and 6 bases, in that order; junction bases with no gene match: 5. Germline-derived CDR1 and CDR2 are SGHDT and YYEEEE. The CDR3 sequence is CASSLPGQSNSPLHF. The CDR3 DNA follows: TGTGCCAGCAGCTTACCGGGACAGAGTAATTCACCCCTCCACTTT.

This clonotype was picked up one time. This rearrangement joins TRBV6-5 to TRBJ1-2; 9 nucleotides line up with TRBD1. Looked up from germline, CDR1 is MNHEY and CDR2 is SVGAGI. The length of the CDR3 is 13 residues. The J segment lost 0 bases and the V segment lost 10 bases, leaving 3 bases of the junction unmatched. The CDR3 DNA is TGTGCCACCAGGACAGGGGCTAACTATGGCTACACCTTC. This gives the protein CATRTGANYGYTF.

The sample holds a few counts of this clonotype. The J gene is TRBJ2-2, the V gene TRBV7-9; TRBD1 aligns across 8 bases. V lost 1 base and J lost 5; bases outside the gene matches: 6. The CDR3 runs to 16 residues. From germline, CDR1 is SEHNR and CDR2 FQNEAQ (reference sequence). The CDR3 DNA follows: TGTGCCAGCAGCTTAGGCCAGGGGGCGACGACCGGGGAGCTGTTTTTT. It codes for CASSLGQGATTGELFF. Together with reference TRBV7-9 and TRBJ2-2, the CDR3 gives the full variable domain: DTGVSQNPRHKITKRGQNVTFRCDPISEHNRLYWYRQTLGQGPEFLTYFQNEAQLEKSRLLSDRFSAERPKGSFSTLEIQRTEQGDSAMYLCASSLGQGATTGELFFGEGSRLTVL.

This clonotype occurred a few times. This chain connects TRBV5-1 to TRBJ2-1, with a possible D match to TRBD2 (5 bases). The CDR3 runs to 16 residues. Germline V gives CDR1 SGHRS, CDR2 YFSETQ. The ends were cut back, 4 bases at V and 0 bases at J, with 14 bases in the middle. CDR3 sequence reads: CASSPRTGFSYNEQFF. In nucleotides, the CDR3 is TGCGCCAGCAGCCCCAGGACGGGATTCTCCTACAATGAGCAGTTCTTC.

The chain couples TRBV4-1 to TRBJ2-7; D might be TRBD1 or TRBD2, each matching 5 bases. The CDR3 contains 13 residues. V was cut by 1 base and J by 6 bases, with 10 bases left in between. Germline V lookup: CDR1 MGHRA, CDR2 YSYEKL. CDR3 residues: CASSQALRGEQYF. Here the CDR3 DNA reads TGCGCCAGCAGCCAAGCGTTGAGGGGCGAGCAGTACTTC.

The table lists this clonotype with many counts. The chain is built from TRBV29-1 and TRBJ2-5; D might be TRBD1 or TRBD2, each matching 5 bases. The germline V gene encodes CDR1 SQVTM and CDR2 ANQGSEA. Trimming pared 8 bases from V and 5 bases from J, leaving 12 bases between. The CDR3 covers 11 residues. CDR3: CSPVWGETQYF. CDR3 DNA: TGCAGCCCCGTTTGGGGGGAGACCCAGTACTTC.

This clonotype has at least ten counts. In DNA, the CDR3 is TGTGCCAGCAGCGTAGGAACCAGCACAGATACGCAGTATTTT. Protein product: CASSVGTSTDTQYF. The gene calls are TRBV9 and TRBJ2-3; D gene unclear. Trimming pared 0 bases from V and 0 bases from J, leaving 5 bases between. Germline V CDR1 and CDR2: SGDLS, YYNGEE. This CDR3 comprises 14 residues.

This chain joins TRBV9 and TRBJ1-1, with 9 bases lining up with TRBD1. The length of the CDR3 is 13 residues. CDR1 and CDR2 from the germline V gene are SGDLS and YYNGEE. Trimming at V came to 3 bases and at J to 5 bases, leaving 2 bases not matched to a gene. This chain's CDR3 is CASSEDRGTEAFF. The DNA of the CDR3 is TGTGCCAGCAGCGAGGACAGGGGTACTGAAGCTTTCTTT. Full variable domain (rest looked up from reference TRBV9 and TRBJ1-1): DSGVTQTPKHLITATGQRVTLRCSPRSGDLSVYWYQQSLDQGLQFLIQYYNGEERAKGNILERFSAQQFPDLHSELNLSSLELGDSALYFCASSEDRGTEAFFGQGTRLTVV.

There are many counts of this clonotype. The J gene is TRBJ2-7, the V gene TRBV12-3 or TRBV12-4; TRBD2 agrees at 13 bases. CDR3 size: 18 residues. The V segment lost 5 bases and the J segment 5 bases; nucleotides outside the gene matches: 15. CDR3 region: CASSDRTSGGTLRNEQYF. In DNA, the CDR3 is TGTGCCAGCAGTGATCGGACTAGCGGGGGAACCCTCAGGAACGAGCAGTACTTC.